This is a list of T cell receptor beta chains from one sample in a study of blood T cell repertoires in COVID-19. Some clones are missing from TCRdb's copy, which holds only in-frame ones; the method was immunoSEQ multiplex PCR. The data contain hundreds of thousands of clones, approximately 81% of them singletons. The material sequenced was PBMCs or T cells enriched from blood (not recorded which). The receptors here all came from a middle-aged man who had recovered from COVID-19. Both conserved end residues are part of each CDR3. D genes are given only for firm matches. Clone size is not always given. Where it is, it says once, few, many or a class for expanded clones.

d_call j_call clone_size v_call cdr3_aa cdr3_nt
TRBD2 TRBJ2-1 NA TRBV27 CASSPGVAGAYNEQFF TGTGCCAGCAGTCCAGGGGTAGCGGGAGCCTACAATGAGCAGTTCTTC
NA TRBJ1-5 NA TRBV30 CAWSVRGAGESQPQHF TGTGCCTGGAGTGTACGTGGGGCAGGGGAGAGTCAGCCCCAGCATTTT
NA TRBJ2-7 NA TRBV15 CATSRVGGEQYF TGTGCCACCAGCAGAGTCGGGGGCGAGCAGTACTTC
NA TRBJ1-1 few TRBV9 CASSVGGQPNTEAFF TGTGCCAGCAGCGTAGGGGGACAACCGAACACTGAAGCTTTCTTT
TRBD2 TRBJ2-1 once TRBV7-8 CASSLILSSGSSYNEQFF TGTGCCAGCAGCTTAATCTTGTCTAGCGGGAGTTCCTACAATGAGCAGTTCTTC
TRBD2 TRBJ2-1 NA TRBV6-5 CGSTAAGGAGNEQFF TGTGGCTCAACGGCGGCGGGAGGGGCGGGGAATGAGCAGTTCTTC
TRBD2 TRBJ2-7 once TRBV4-2 CASSQGGTFLEQYF TGTGCCAGCAGCCAGGGGGGGACCTTCCTCGAGCAGTACTTC
TRBD2 TRBJ2-7 NA TRBV4-1 CASSHSGAGGFSYEQYF TGCGCCAGCAGCCATTCGGGAGCGGGAGGCTTCTCCTACGAGCAGTACTTC
NA TRBJ1-2 NA TRBV5-4 CASSFRAGTNYGYTF TGTGCCAGCAGCTTCAGGGCAGGAACTAACTATGGCTACACCTTC
NA TRBJ1-5 NA TRBV24-1 CASKFRGHCDNQPQHF TGTGCCTCTAAATTCAGGGGACATTGTGACAATCAGCCCCAGCATTTT
TRBD1 TRBJ1-1 NA TRBV18 CASSQGDPEAFF TGTGCCAGCTCTCAGGGGGACCCTGAAGCTTTCTTT
TRBD2 TRBJ2-3 few TRBV13 CASSLEVAGGVGTDTQYF TGTGCCAGCAGCTTAGAGGTAGCGGGAGGGGTCGGCACAGATACGCAGTATTTT
NA TRBJ1-2 NA TRBV5-3 CARSLPPVELYYGYTF TGTGCCAGAAGCCTCCCCCCCGTGGAGCTGTACTATGGCTACACCTTC
NA TRBJ2-3 NA TRBV10-3 CAISEGGGSGATDTQYF TGTGCCATCAGTGAAGGGGGAGGGAGCGGGGCCACAGATACGCAGTATTTT
NA TRBJ2-3 NA TRBV9 CASSVSGGSGGTDTQYF TGTGCCAGCAGCGTAAGTGGAGGGAGCGGTGGCACAGATACGCAGTATTTT
NA TRBJ2-7 NA TRBV7-9 CASSLASTDYEQYF TGTGCCAGCAGCTTAGCCTCGACAGACTACGAGCAGTACTTC
NA TRBJ1-1 once TRBV5-1 CASSSWVVGTNTEAFF TGCGCCAGCAGCTCGTGGGTCGTAGGGACTAACACTGAAGCTTTCTTT
TRBD2 TRBJ2-7 few TRBV10-2 CASGPTSASYEQYF TGCGCCAGCGGCCCGACTAGCGCCTCCTACGAGCAGTACTTC
NA TRBJ1-3 NA TRBV7-6 CASSFGASSGNTIYF TGTGCCAGCAGCTTTGGGGCAAGCTCTGGAAACACCATATATTTT
TRBD1 TRBJ1-5 NA TRBV7-8 CASSRDRGSNQPQHF TGTGCCAGCAGCCGGGACAGGGGGAGTAATCAGCCCCAGCATTTT
TRBD2 TRBJ2-7 NA TRBV7-2 CASSLAGWASGGFYEQYF TGTGCCAGCAGCTTGGCAGGGTGGGCTAGCGGGGGCTTCTACGAGCAGTACTTC
TRBD1 TRBJ2-1 NA TRBV4-1 CASRHRGFDNEQFF TGCGCCAGCCGACACAGGGGGTTCGACAATGAGCAGTTCTTC